The rows below give T cell receptor beta chains drawn from one sample of a study of T cells in localized non-small cell lung cancer. Assay used: immunoSEQ multiplex PCR; TCRdb lists only in-frame clones, some missing. The sample has about 79,000 clones, roughly four fifths seen once. Source: peripheral blood, taken before any cancer treatment. The receptors were gathered from an older female donor with stage I lung adenocarcinoma. Each CDR3 is given with its conserved first and last residue. The order of the fields is clone size, CDR3 length, J gene, D gene, V gene, CDR3 protein, CDR3 DNA. D genes are given only for firm matches. Where a row states a size, it is once, few, many or the class of an expanded clone; other rows omit it.

. 11 TRBJ2-1 TRBD2 TRBV10-2 CASSEGLDLFF TGCGCCAGCAGTGAGGGACTAGATCTGTTCTTC
. 14 TRBJ1-1 TRBD1 TRBV19 CASSIDRGHAEAFF TGTGCCAGTAGTATAGACAGGGGGCACGCTGAAGCTTTCTTT
. 15 TRBJ2-3 . TRBV7-8 CASSSVGERRDTQYF TGTGCCAGCAGCTCAGTAGGGGAGCGGCGAGATACGCAGTATTTT
. 15 TRBJ1-2 . TRBV5-1 CASSLTPQDNYGYTF TGCGCCAGCAGCCTTACCCCACAGGATAACTATGGCTACACCTTC
. 15 TRBJ2-1 . TRBV5-4 CASSPGVSAYNEQFF TGTGCCAGCAGCCCGGGAGTTTCCGCCTACAATGAGCAGTTCTTC
. 13 TRBJ2-7 . TRBV7-2 CASSLVSYYEQYF TGTGCCAGCAGCTTAGTTTCGTACTACGAGCAGTACTTC
. 12 TRBJ2-7 . TRBV14 CASSQVFTEQYF TGTGCCAGCAGCCAAGTCTTTACCGAGCAGTACTTC
. 15 TRBJ2-2 TRBD2 TRBV4-2 CASSRSSGNTGELFF TGTGCCAGCAGCCGGTCTAGCGGGAACACCGGGGAGCTGTTTTTT
. 15 TRBJ2-5 TRBD1 TRBV19 CASSIGTGYQETQYF TGTGCCAGTAGTATTGGGACAGGGTACCAAGAGACCCAGTACTTC
few 15 TRBJ1-3 TRBD1 TRBV18 CASSAGQASGNTIYF TGTGCCAGCTCAGCGGGACAGGCCTCTGGAAACACCATATATTTT
. 16 TRBJ1-3 . TRBV19 CASSKEGQHRGNTIYF TGTGCCAGTAGTAAGGAGGGGCAACATCGAGGAAACACCATATATTTT